One and the same sample provided the 17 T cell receptor beta chains below, sequenced in a study of blood T cells in healthy people across ages. It was with a sample-barcoded 5' primer and a J-beta primer mix that a second PCR of roughly 6 to 12 cycles was run. A single record per CDR3 protein comes from TCRdb applying MiXCR to the 5' RACE reads. The profile shows about 1.7 million distinct CDR3 sequences, 28% of them singletons. The sample comprised blood. Receptors originate from a woman aged 25 to 45 in good health.

Ten or more counts support this clonotype. This chain connects TRBV12-3 or TRBV12-4 to TRBJ2-7; a possible D gene is TRBD1 (6 bases). CDR3 length equals 12 residues. Trimming shortened V by 5 bases and J by 5 bases, and 10 bases separated the two germline ends. CDR3 coding DNA: TGTGCCAGCAGTACCCGACAGGACGAGCAGTACTTC. Translation: CASSTRQDEQYF.

The chain employs TRBV10-3 and TRBJ2-1; TRBD1 aligns across 7 bases. From germline, CDR1 is ENHRY and CDR2 SYGVKD. The CDR3 contains 12 residues. The CDR3 bases are TGTGCAGGGGGCCCTTGGGGTAATGAGCAGTTCTTC. As protein: CAGGPWGNEQFF.

V is TRBV20-1 and J is TRBJ2-3; D gene uncertain. The germline V gene encodes CDR1 DFQATT and CDR2 SNEGSKA (reference sequence). V was shortened by 0 bases and J by 5 bases, with 6 bases between the two germline ends. The CDR3 is 12 residues long. CDR3 sequence: CSARDMVDTQYF. The CDR3 coding sequence is TGCAGTGCTAGAGATATGGTAGATACGCAGTATTTT.

Details on this clonotype: A much bigger clone sits one base away, suggesting this may be a read error. The rearrangement joins TRBV20-1 to TRBJ2-1; tentatively, D is TRBD2 (5 bases). The J call may not be correct, given that the DNA end is closer to TRBJ2-7. In germline, CDR1 is DFQATT, CDR2 SNEGSKA (reference sequence). This CDR3 contains 13 residues. The CDR3 DNA is TGCAGTGCTAGGATAGCGTCCTACAATGAGCAGTACTTC. Residues: CSARIASYNEQYF.

As concerns this clonotype: A read error may explain this, as a much larger clone is one base away. This is likely a read error, given that the CDR3 carries no conserved phenylalanine or tryptophan at its end. The J gene is TRBJ2-7, the V gene TRBV7-2; 11 bases are a match to TRBD2. The CDR3 runs to 16 residues. Germline CDR1 is SGHTA and CDR2 is FQGNSA. V lost 1 base and J lost 4; bases outside the gene matches: 6. DNA of the CDR3: TGTGCCAGCAGCTTAGGGCCGCTAGCGGGAGGTTACGAGCAGTACCTC. Translated: CASSLGPLAGGYEQYL.

There are a few counts of this clonotype. The chain employs TRBV30 and TRBJ2-7; 10 positions agree with TRBD1. The CDR3 totals 13 residues. V gave up 5 bases and J gave up 3 bases; unmatched junction bases: 4. Germline V lookup: CDR1 GTSNPN, CDR2 SVGIG (reference sequence). DNA for the CDR3: TGTGCCTGGGGGAGGGACAGGGGCTACGAGCAGTACTTC. Translation gives CAWGRDRGYEQYF.

This clonotype occurred many times. The chain carries TRBV5-1 and TRBJ2-5; TRBD2 might be the D (5 bases). V was pared by 3 bases and J by 0 bases, with 12 bases between. From germline, CDR1 is SGHRS and CDR2 YFSETQ. CDR3 size: 15 residues. The CDR3 bases are TGCGCCAGCAGCTCGATCGGGGAGAACCAAGAGACCCAGTACTTC. Translated, it gives CASSSIGENQETQYF.

The chain employs TRBV29-1 and TRBJ1-2; TRBD1 matches at 10 bases. V shed 5 bases, J shed 2 bases, and the junction held 5 bases outside the gene matches. In germline, CDR1 is SQVTM, CDR2 ANQGSEA. CDR3 length equals 14 residues. The CDR3 reads CSVSPGQGNYGYTF. Written as DNA, the CDR3 is TGCAGCGTTAGTCCGGGACAGGGGAACTATGGCTACACCTTC.

This clonotype showed up many times. The CDR3 spells CAITGGLAYEQYF. CDR3 bases: TGTGCCATCACGGGCGGGTTAGCCTACGAGCAGTACTTC. J is TRBJ2-7 and V is TRBV10-3; maybe TRBD2 (5 bases). V lost 7 bases, J lost 2 bases, and 12 bases lay in between. The CDR3 contains 13 residues. Germline values: CDR1 ENHRY, CDR2 SYGVKD.

This clonotype turned up a few times. The rearrangement links TRBV5-1 to TRBJ2-5; 7 positions match TRBD1. Germline V gene lookup returns CDR1 SGHRS and CDR2 YFSETQ. CDR3 length equals 15 residues. V lost 4 bases, J lost 1 base, and 7 bases stayed unmatched. This CDR3 is CASSTQGQLQETQYF. The CDR3 coding sequence is TGCGCCAGCAGCACCCAGGGACAGCTCCAAGAGACCCAGTACTTC.

This clonotype was counted between two and nine times. The rearrangement uses TRBV7-2 and TRBJ2-1; 7 bases align to TRBD1. This CDR3 has 16 residues. The germline gives CDR1 SGHTA, CDR2 FQGNSA. V lost 5 bases to trimming and J lost 2 bases; unmatched junction nucleotides: 9. DNA for the CDR3: TGTGCCAGCAGCCGAGACAGGGATCTTACCTACAATGAGCAGTTCTTC. Encoded protein: CASSRDRDLTYNEQFF. Together with reference TRBV7-2 and TRBJ2-1, the CDR3 gives the full variable domain: GAGVSQSPSNKVTEKGKDVELRCDPISGHTALYWYRQSLGQGLEFLIYFQGNSAPDKSGLPSDRFSAERTGGSVSTLTIQRTQQEDSAVYLCASSRDRDLTYNEQFFGPGTRLTVL.

The sample holds a few counts of this clonotype. V and J are TRBV20-1 and TRBJ2-3; D call uncertain. Trimming cost V 5 bases and J 6 bases, with 12 bases left between them. The CDR3 contains 12 residues. Germline V gene data show CDR1 as DFQATT and CDR2 as SNEGSKA (reference sequence). CDR3 nucleotide sequence: TGCAGTGCTCGGACCCCTGAGGATACGCAGTATTTT. Translation: CSARTPEDTQYF.

In this sample, this clonotype turned up a few times. The chain employs TRBV6-5 and TRBJ2-1, with D possibly TRBD1 on 6 matching bases. CDR1 MNHEY and CDR2 SVGAGI come from the germline V gene. V lost 3 bases, J lost 7 bases, and 16 bases lay in between. The CDR3 has 15 residues. The CDR3: CASSYPETGKNEQFF. Here the CDR3 DNA reads TGTGCCAGCAGTTATCCAGAAACAGGGAAAAATGAGCAGTTCTTC.

This clonotype appeared many times. The chain uses TRBV6-5 and TRBJ1-2, with 8 bases that match TRBD1. Trimming removed 6 bases from V and 2 bases from J; junction bases left unmatched: 11. The germline gives CDR1 MNHEY, CDR2 SVGAGI. The CDR3 is 16 amino acids. The CDR3 DNA follows: TGTGCCAGCAGGGGGACAGGACGGCGAACCAACTATGGCTACACCTTC. Amino acids: CASRGTGRRTNYGYTF.

This clonotype was seen only a few times. The chain uses TRBV20-1 and TRBJ1-2; D is unresolved. V was pared by 5 bases and J by 8 bases, with 15 bases between. CDR3 length: 12 amino acids. The V gene's germline CDR1 is DFQATT and CDR2 SNEGSKA (reference sequence). CDR3 sequence (DNA): TGCAGTGCTCCTAACTCGGAAGGGGGCTACACCTTC. It translates to CSAPNSEGGYTF.

The chain combines TRBV20-1 with TRBJ2-5; 10 bases agree with TRBD1. J lost 3 bases, V lost 1 base, and 8 bases had no gene match. Germline-derived CDR1 and CDR2 are DFQATT and SNEGSKA (reference sequence). The CDR3 runs to 16 residues. CDR3: CSARAGDRGWEETQYF. CDR3 bases: TGCAGTGCTAGAGCTGGGGACAGGGGATGGGAAGAGACCCAGTACTTC.

As to this clonotype: A much larger clone sits a single nucleotide away, making a read error possible. The chain employs TRBV5-1 and TRBJ2-7, with a weak D call TRBD2 (6 bases). CDR1 and CDR2 (germline): SGHRS, YFSETQ. The CDR3 length is 17 residues. V was clipped by 1 base and J by 0 bases, with 17 bases between them. The CDR3 reads CASSLTPWDSSSYEQYF. The CDR3 nucleotides read TGCGCCAGCAGCTTGACCCCTTGGGACTCGAGCTCCTACGAGCAGTACTTC.